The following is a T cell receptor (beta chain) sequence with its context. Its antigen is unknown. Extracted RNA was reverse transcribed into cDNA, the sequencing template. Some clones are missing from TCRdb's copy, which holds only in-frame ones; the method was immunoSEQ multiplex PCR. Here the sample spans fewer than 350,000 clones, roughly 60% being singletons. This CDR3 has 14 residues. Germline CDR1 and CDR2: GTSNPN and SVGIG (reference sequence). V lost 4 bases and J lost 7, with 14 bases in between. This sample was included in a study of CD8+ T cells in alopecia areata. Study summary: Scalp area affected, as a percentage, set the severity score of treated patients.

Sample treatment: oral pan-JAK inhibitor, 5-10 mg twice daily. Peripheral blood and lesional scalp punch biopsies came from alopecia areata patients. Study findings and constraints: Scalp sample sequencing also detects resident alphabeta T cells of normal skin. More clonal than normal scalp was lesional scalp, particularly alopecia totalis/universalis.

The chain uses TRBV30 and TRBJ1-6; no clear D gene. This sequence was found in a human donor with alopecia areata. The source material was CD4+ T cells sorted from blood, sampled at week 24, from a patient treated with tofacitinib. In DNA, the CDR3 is TGTGCCTGGACAGCGGTCGGGATAAATTCACCCCTCCACTTT. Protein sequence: CAWTAVGINSPLHF.